The 30 T cell receptor beta chains below were found in one sample sequenced in a study of OX40 agonist ivuxolimab in advanced cancers. TCRdb keeps only in-frame clones here, not all; method: immunoSEQ multiplex PCR. Of 80,000 or so clones in the sample, about 90% were seen once. Sequencing used CD4+ or CD8+ T cells sorted from blood, obtained in a trial of the OX40 agonist ivuxolimab. The receptors stem from an adult with an advanced solid tumor such as melanoma, head and neck, liver or kidney cancer.

This clone has just one count. The rearrangement links TRBV7-6 to TRBJ1-4; D is ambiguous. V lost 4 bases to trimming and J lost 8 bases, with 11 bases between them. CDR1 and CDR2 from the germline V gene are SGHVS and FNYEAQ. The CDR3 sequence is 13 residues long. As DNA, the CDR3 is TGTGCCAGCAGCTCCACCCTAGGAGAAAAACTGTTTTTT. Its protein product is CASSSTLGEKLFF.

This sequence joins TRBV7-2 and TRBJ2-1; TRBD2 matches 7 bases. The J segment lost 1 base and the V segment lost 1 base, leaving 4 bases of the junction unmatched. From germline, CDR1 is SGHTA and CDR2 FQGNSA. The CDR3 contains 16 residues. CDR3 bases: TGTGCCAGCAGCTTAGTAGGCGGGAGATCCTACAATGAGCAGTTCTTC. Protein: CASSLVGGRSYNEQFF.

This clone was seen a single time. This chain uses TRBV7-9 with TRBJ2-3; unclear D gene. CDR1 and CDR2 from the germline V gene are SEHNR and FQNEAQ (reference sequence). The CDR3 runs to 11 residues. Deletions cut 6 bases from V and 2 bases from J, with 3 bases between. In nucleotides, the CDR3 is TGTGCCAGCAGTTACACAGATACGCAGTATTTT. Residues: CASSYTDTQYF.

This sequence joins TRBV4-2 and TRBJ2-7; D is possibly TRBD1 (6 bases). Trimming removed 2 bases at V and 6 bases at J, with 11 bases between. The CDR3 sequence is 13 residues long. The germline V gene has CDR1 LGHNA and CDR2 YNFKEQ. Written as DNA, the CDR3 is TGTGCCAGCAGCCAATCAGGGGTCTCCGAGCAGTACTTC. It codes for CASSQSGVSEQYF.

The J gene is TRBJ2-5, the V gene TRBV25-1; D may be TRBD2 (5 bases). Trimming shortened V by 3 bases and J by 0 bases, and 8 bases separated the two germline ends. The CDR3 has 14 residues. Germline V CDR1 and CDR2: MGHDK, SYGVNS. CDR3 region: CASSDAGHQETQYF. The CDR3 DNA follows: TGTGCCAGCAGTGATGCGGGCCACCAAGAGACCCAGTACTTC.

Comments on this clone: A read error may account for a junction end that differs from germline. The V call is TRBV6-1, the J call TRBJ1-1, with 7 bases lining up with TRBD1. Looked up from germline, CDR1 is MNHNS and CDR2 is SASEGT. CDR3 length: 14 residues. The CDR3 loop is CASREDRDPPRAFF. The CDR3 bases are TGTGCCAGCAGGGAAGACAGGGATCCCCCTAGGGCTTTCTTT.

With regard to this clone: Other DNA sequences in this sample translate to the same CDR3. J is TRBJ1-2 and V is TRBV7-2; no definite D call. Trimming stripped 2 bases from V and 1 base from J, with 14 bases between. There are 16 residues in the CDR3. The germline V gene has CDR1 SGHTA and CDR2 FQGNSA. The CDR3 here is CASSLSWTRFNYGYTF. In DNA form, the CDR3 reads TGTGCCAGCAGCTTATCATGGACGCGGTTTAACTATGGCTACACCTTC.

The V call is TRBV29-1, the J call TRBJ1-1; 8 positions agree with TRBD1. Germline V gives CDR1 SQVTM, CDR2 ANQGSEA. Unmatched junction bases numbered 5, after V lost 5 bases and J lost 3 bases. This CDR3 comprises 13 residues. Here the CDR3 reads CSVRTGSDTEAFF. CDR3 in DNA: TGCAGCGTTCGGACAGGGTCGGACACTGAAGCTTTCTTT. The full variable domain, completed using reference TRBV29-1 and TRBJ1-1, is SAVISQKPSRDICQRGTSLTIQCQVDSQVTMMFWYRQQPGQSLTLIATANQGSEATYESGFVIDKFPISRPNLTFSTLTVSNMSPEDSSIYLCSVRTGSDTEAFFGQGTRLTVV.

V gene TRBV28 combines with J gene TRBJ1-4; a weak D match, TRBD1 (5 bases). V lost 6 bases and J lost 0, with 11 bases in between. Germline V CDR1 and CDR2: MDHEN, SYDVKM. This CDR3 has 15 amino acids. CDR3 bases: TGTGCCAGCAGCCGGGACGGTGCAACTAATGAAAAACTGTTTTTT. Its protein is CASSRDGATNEKLFF. The complete variable domain, with remaining parts taken from reference TRBV28 and TRBJ1-4, reads DVKVTQSSRYLVKRTGEKVFLECVQDMDHENMFWYRQDPGLGLRLIYFSYDVKMKEKGDIPEGYSVSREKKERFSLILESASTNQTSMYLCASSRDGATNEKLFFGSGTQLSVL.

The genes are TRBV5-6 and TRBJ2-2, with D hard to call. This CDR3 is built from 15 residues. Per the germline V gene, CDR1 is SGHDT and CDR2 is YYEEEE. V was cut by 7 bases and J by 8 bases, with 21 bases left in between. The chain's CDR3 is CASANGPQPVGELFF. The DNA for the CDR3 is TGTGCCAGCGCTAATGGGCCGCAGCCCGTAGGGGAGCTGTTTTTT.

This clone was counted a few times. The chain has TRBV6-5 and TRBJ1-2; TRBD1 agrees at 11 bases. Per the germline V gene, CDR1 is MNHEY and CDR2 is SVGAGI. The V and J ends lost 2 bases and 3 bases, in that order; junction bases with no gene match: 2. The CDR3 has 15 amino acids. The CDR3 DNA follows: TGTGCCAGCAGTTACCAGGGACAGGGGGACTATGGCTACACCTTC. It translates to CASSYQGQGDYGYTF.

J is TRBJ2-3 and V is TRBV4-1; no definite D call. Trimming stripped 3 bases from V and 4 bases from J, with 11 bases between. The CDR3 loop spans 14 amino acids. Germline CDR1 is MGHRA and CDR2 is YSYEKL. CDR3 sequence (DNA): TGCGCCAGCAGCCAGAACCAGCAACCAGATACGCAGTATTTT. Translating it yields CASSQNQQPDTQYF.

This CDR3 reads CASSLHRTSGNNEQFF. CDR3 coding DNA: TGTGCCAGCAGCTTGCATCGGACTAGCGGAAACAATGAGCAGTTCTTC. The chain links TRBV5-4 to TRBJ2-1; TRBD2 aligns across 10 bases. Germline-derived CDR1 and CDR2 are SGHNT and YYREEE (reference sequence). The length of the CDR3 is 16 residues. J was trimmed by 5 bases and V by 1 base; bases with no gene match: 6. The full variable domain, with the rest looked up from reference TRBV5-4 and TRBJ2-1, is ETGVTQSPTHLIKTRGQQVTLRCSSQSGHNTVSWYQQALGQGPQFIFQYYREEENGRGNFPPRFSGLQFPNYSSELNVNALELDDSALYLCASSLHRTSGNNEQFFGPGTRLTVL.

V gene TRBV5-1 combines with J gene TRBJ1-2; D is unresolved. The CDR3 is 15 residues long. Deletions cut 4 bases from V and 3 bases from J, with 16 bases between. Germline V CDR1 and CDR2: SGHRS, YFSETQ. CDR3 in amino acids: CASSREGSPDYGYTF. CDR3 bases: TGCGCCAGCAGCCGAGAGGGTTCGCCCGACTATGGCTACACCTTC.

The genes are TRBV6-1 and TRBJ1-1, with D perhaps matching TRBD1 (5 bases). This CDR3 spans 13 amino acids. Between the trimmed V and J ends, which lost 5 bases and 4 bases, there was a span of 11 bases. Germline assignment: CDR1 MNHNS and CDR2 SASEGT. The CDR3 DNA reads TGTGCCAGCAGTTGGGGCGGTGGCACTGAAGCTTTCTTT. It is translated as CASSWGGGTEAFF.

This rearrangement joins TRBV7-8 to TRBJ2-1, with TRBD2 matching over 11 bases. The length of the CDR3 is 18 residues. The germline V gene encodes CDR1 SGHVS and CDR2 FQNEAQ. Trimming removed 1 base from V and 7 bases from J; junction bases left unmatched: 12. The CDR3 reads CASSLVASGRITPNEQFF. DNA of the CDR3: TGTGCCAGCAGCTTAGTAGCTAGCGGGAGGATCACCCCTAATGAGCAGTTCTTC. The whole variable domain, filled in from reference TRBV7-8 and TRBJ2-1, reads GAGVSQSPRYKVAKRGQDVALRCDPISGHVSLFWYQQALGQGPEFLTYFQNEAQLDKSGLPSDRFFAERPEGSVSTLKIQRTQQEDSAVYLCASSLVASGRITPNEQFFGPGTRLTVL.

The chain couples TRBV7-9 to TRBJ2-2; 9 nucleotides line up with TRBD2. This CDR3 region has 17 residues. The germline CDR1 and CDR2 sequences are SEHNR and FQNEAQ (reference sequence). Unmatched junction bases numbered 10, after V lost 5 bases and J lost 3 bases. CDR3 region: CASSGERGVVDTGELFF. For the CDR3, the DNA is TGTGCCAGCAGCGGAGAGCGGGGGGTGGTGGACACCGGGGAGCTGTTTTTT.

The V and J genes are TRBV7-9 and TRBJ2-7; D may match TRBD1 or TRBD2 (5 bases each). Trimming took off 4 bases at V and 3 bases at J, with 16 bases between the two ends. The length of the CDR3 is 15 residues. From germline, CDR1 is SEHNR and CDR2 FQNEAQ (reference sequence). CDR3 sequence reads: CASSSGPQPHYEQYF. The CDR3 DNA reads as TGTGCCAGCAGCTCGGGACCACAGCCCCACTACGAGCAGTACTTC.

The CDR3 protein is CASSLVWTGKGTTNEKLFF. For the CDR3, the DNA is TGCGCCAGCAGCTTGGTATGGACAGGAAAAGGAACAACTAATGAAAAACTGTTTTTT. This chain joins TRBV5-1 and TRBJ1-4; 7 nucleotides match TRBD1. The CDR3 has 19 amino acids. Germline assignment: CDR1 SGHRS and CDR2 YFSETQ. V gave up 0 bases and J gave up 0 bases; unmatched junction bases: 11.

This clone was picked up a small number of times. Other DNA sequences in the same sample also yield this CDR3. The chain employs TRBV6-6 and TRBJ1-1, with D unresolved. The CDR3 contains 13 residues. V lost 0 bases and J lost 1, with 3 bases in between. Per germline, CDR1 MNHNY and CDR2 SVGAGI (reference sequence). CDR3 residues: CASSYSQNTEAFF. In DNA form, the CDR3 reads TGTGCCAGCAGTTACTCTCAGAACACTGAAGCTTTCTTT.

The rearrangement joins TRBV23-1 to TRBJ1-2; D unclear. TRBV23-1 is given ORF status, its function remaining uncertain. V was shortened by 7 bases and J by 4 bases, with 13 bases between the two germline ends. The CDR3 totals 13 residues. CDR3 nucleotides: TGCGCCAGCACGTGGGCGTTCACCTATGGCTACACCTTC. Translating gives CASTWAFTYGYTF.

There are a few counts of this clone. This chain joins TRBV30 and TRBJ1-1, with D maybe TRBD1 (5 bases). Per germline, CDR1 GTSNPN and CDR2 SVGIG (reference sequence). Trimming stripped 0 bases from V and 0 bases from J, with 11 bases between. The CDR3 spans 15 residues. The DNA of the CDR3 is TGTGCCTGGAGTGTACTAGACAGCCTGAACACTGAAGCTTTCTTT. Its protein is CAWSVLDSLNTEAFF.

The V call is TRBV4-1, the J call TRBJ2-3, with 9 bases matching TRBD2. Losses at the gene ends were 5 bases for V and 6 bases for J; bases not matched to a gene: 12. The CDR3 length is 16 residues. Looked up from germline, CDR1 is MGHRA and CDR2 is YSYEKL. CDR3 sequence reads: CASSSSGGGALDTQYF. CDR3 DNA: TGCGCCAGCAGCTCAAGCGGCGGGGGGGCGTTGGATACGCAGTATTTT.

This chain links TRBV28 with TRBJ1-2; D is unclear. Trimming stripped 4 bases from V and 8 bases from J, with 8 bases between. This CDR3 comprises 11 residues. Germline CDR1 MDHEN, CDR2 SYDVKM. The CDR3 loop is CASSSTSGYTF. Written as DNA, the CDR3 is TGTGCCAGCAGTTCTACCAGCGGCTACACCTTC.

The rearrangement links TRBV18 to TRBJ2-2, with TRBD1 identical over 7 bases. Germline trimming cut 8 bases from V and 3 bases from J; bases unmatched to any gene: 6. This CDR3 is 14 amino acids long. CDR1 and CDR2 from the germline V gene are KGHSH and LQKENI. Written as DNA, the CDR3 is TGTGCCAGCGCCGGACAGGATTACACCGGGGAGCTGTTTTTT. Its protein is CASAGQDYTGELFF.

This chain uses TRBV9 with TRBJ1-1; D remains ambiguous. Trimming cost V 0 bases and J 8 bases, with 11 bases left between them. From germline, CDR1 is SGDLS and CDR2 YYNGEE. The CDR3 runs to 13 residues. CDR3 loop: CASSVEVAGEAFF. CDR3 DNA: TGTGCCAGCAGCGTAGAGGTCGCCGGAGAAGCTTTCTTT.

The V call is TRBV7-9, the J call TRBJ2-3; no definite D call. Germline V gene lookup returns CDR1 SEHNR and CDR2 FQNEAQ (reference sequence). V shed 5 bases and J shed 5 bases, with 8 bases lying between them. This CDR3 is built from 12 residues. The CDR3 is CASSLVGDTQYF. The CDR3, as DNA: TGTGCCAGCAGCCTGGTGGGAGATACGCAGTATTTT.

This chain connects TRBV7-9 to TRBJ1-1; unclear D gene. V shed 5 bases and J shed 0 bases, with 10 bases lying between them. Per the germline V gene, CDR1 is SEHNR and CDR2 is FQNEAQ (reference sequence). This CDR3 region has 14 residues. This chain's CDR3 is CASSPLRMNTEAFF. CDR3 DNA sequence: TGTGCCAGCAGCCCCTTGCGTATGAACACTGAAGCTTTCTTT.

The chain recombines TRBV7-8 with TRBJ2-5; 8 positions agree with TRBD1. Germline CDR1 SGHVS, CDR2 FQNEAQ. The CDR3 runs to 15 residues. J lost 2 bases, V lost 5 bases, and 7 bases had no gene match. The CDR3 sequence: CASSIGQGPQETQYF. The CDR3 DNA is TGTGCCAGCAGCATAGGACAGGGACCTCAAGAGACCCAGTACTTC.

This clone was picked up one time. The chain couples TRBV19 to TRBJ1-3; D is unclear. With 6 bases removed from V and 4 bases from J, the gap between germline ends came to 19 bases. The CDR3 extends over 16 amino acids. Germline CDR1 is LNHDA and CDR2 is SQIVND (reference sequence). The CDR3 region is CASRGTGSDLGNTIYF. CDR3 DNA: TGTGCCAGTAGAGGAACCGGTTCGGACCTCGGAAACACCATATATTTT.